This entry lists 29 T cell receptor beta chains sequenced from one sample in a study of cytomegalovirus exposure and HLA in healthy donors. The primer mix had 60 Vbeta and 13 Jbeta primers. Repertoires were generated with immunoSEQ multiplex PCR, while TCRdb's copy carries only in-frame clones and drops some. Of about 200,000 clones listed, over 75% are singletons. The sample was PBMCs. The receptor source for this set is a boy between 2 and 15 years old in good health and CMV-seronegative.

The rearrangement joins TRBV9 to TRBJ2-3, with TRBD2 matching over 7 bases. The CDR3 is made up of 18 amino acids. CDR1 SGDLS and CDR2 YYNGEE come from the germline V gene. Trimming removed 0 bases from V and 1 base from J; junction bases left unmatched: 11. CDR3 protein: CASSVAGGGYVGTDTQYF. The CDR3 DNA sequence: TGTGCCAGCAGCGTAGCTGGCGGGGGTTACGTAGGCACAGATACGCAGTATTTT.

The sample holds one count of this clone. At one of its ends the junction is not consistent with the germline gene, which may arise from a read error. Other DNA sequences in the sample encode the same CDR3. This chain links TRBV9 with TRBJ2-2; TRBD1 matches at 7 bases. CDR3 length: 14 residues. CDR1 is SGDLS, CDR2 YYNGEE, per germline. CDR3 nucleotide sequence: TGTGCCAGCAGCGCGACAGGGACCACCGGAGAGCTGTTTTTT. Translating it yields CASSATGTTGELFF.

The table lists this clone with a few counts. The genes are TRBV5-6 and TRBJ1-3; D ambiguous. The CDR3 totals 14 residues. Germline V CDR1 and CDR2: SGHDT, YYEEEE. Trimming stripped 3 bases from V and 2 bases from J, with 9 bases between. The CDR3 region has the DNA TGTGCCAGCAGCTCCCTGAGGGCTGGAAACACCATATATTTT. Its translation: CASSSLRAGNTIYF.

The chain recombines TRBV4-2 with TRBJ1-2; TRBD1 is a possible D gene (5 bases). The CDR3 is 15 residues long. The germline V gene encodes CDR1 LGHNA and CDR2 YNFKEQ. Trimming shortened V by 1 base and J by 4 bases, and 13 bases separated the two germline ends. CDR3 sequence: CASSQAGGRRYGYTF. DNA for the CDR3: TGTGCCAGCAGCCAAGCCGGGGGTCGCCGCTATGGCTACACCTTC.

J is TRBJ2-1 and V is TRBV4-2; no reliable D call. The CDR3 has 13 amino acids. Looked up from germline, CDR1 is LGHNA and CDR2 is YNFKEQ. Between the trimmed V and J ends, which lost 0 bases and 9 bases, there was a span of 9 bases. CDR3: CASSQDRLGEQFF. CDR3 DNA: TGTGCCAGCAGCCAAGATAGACTCGGTGAGCAGTTCTTC.

The V gene is TRBV2, the J gene TRBJ2-3; D possibly corresponds to TRBD2 (6 bases). The CDR3 has 15 amino acids. Trimming took 5 bases from V and 5 from J, leaving 17 bases between them. Germline CDR1 SNHLY, CDR2 FYNNEI. This chain's CDR3 is CASSPTRGRGDTQYF. In DNA form, the CDR3 reads TGTGCCAGCAGTCCGACTAGGGGTAGGGGAGATACGCAGTATTTT.

This chain links TRBV7-9 with TRBJ1-5; unclear D gene. Looked up from germline, CDR1 is SEHNR and CDR2 is FQNEAQ (reference sequence). The CDR3 length is 13 residues. The V and J ends lost 2 bases and 5 bases respectively, with 7 bases between them. The CDR3 region has the DNA TGTGCCAGCAGCTTAATGCAGGATCAGCCCCAGCATTTT. This encodes CASSLMQDQPQHF.

The chain combines TRBV7-2 with TRBJ2-3, with 7 nucleotides matching TRBD2. Germline trimming cut 0 bases from V and 1 base from J; bases unmatched to any gene: 7. The CDR3 extends over 17 amino acids. Germline-derived CDR1 and CDR2 are SGHTA and FQGNSA. Here the CDR3 DNA reads TGTGCCAGCAGCTTAGCCACCGGGACTACACGCACAGATACGCAGTATTTT. Translated, it gives CASSLATGTTRTDTQYF.

V is TRBV7-3 and J is TRBJ2-2, with unresolved D. V gave up 1 base and J gave up 8 bases, with 17 bases separating them. The CDR3 has 16 residues. From germline, CDR1 is SGHTA and CDR2 FQGTGA. CDR3 residues: CASSLRSYTLRGELFF. Here the CDR3 DNA reads TGTGCCAGCAGCTTAAGGAGTTATACGCTTAGGGGGGAGCTGTTTTTT.

This CDR3 is CASSRGQGAIDYGYTF. CDR3 DNA sequence: TGTGCCAGCAGCCGAGGACAGGGGGCTATTGACTATGGCTACACCTTC. The chain is built from TRBV7-8 and TRBJ1-2; TRBD1 aligns across 11 bases. Trimming took 5 bases from V and 3 from J; bases not matched to a gene: 8. This CDR3 is built from 16 residues. Germline V lookup: CDR1 SGHVS, CDR2 FQNEAQ.

J is TRBJ1-2 and V is TRBV5-4, with D tentatively TRBD1 (5 bases). The CDR3 contains 12 residues. In germline, CDR1 is SGHNT, CDR2 YYREEE (reference sequence). V was shortened by 1 base and J by 6 bases, with 7 bases between the two germline ends. The CDR3 here is CASSLSGNGYTF. The CDR3, as DNA: TGTGCCAGCAGCTTGTCAGGGAATGGCTACACCTTC.

V gene TRBV18 combines with J gene TRBJ1-6; a possible D gene is TRBD1 (6 bases). V lost 1 base and J lost 6, with 13 bases in between. Germline V gene lookup returns CDR1 KGHSH and CDR2 LQKENI. The CDR3 length is 16 residues. DNA of the CDR3: TGTGCCAGCTCACCACGGGGGATAGGGGGTAATTCACCCCTCCACTTT. Encoded protein: CASSPRGIGGNSPLHF.

Only a few counts were recorded for this clone. The J gene is TRBJ1-4, the V gene TRBV2; D unclear. The CDR3 sequence is 12 residues long. CDR1 and CDR2 from the germline V gene are SNHLY and FYNNEI. V lost 3 bases to trimming and J lost 8 bases, with 7 bases between them. The CDR3 reads CASSDRREKLFF. CDR3 sequence (DNA): TGTGCCAGCAGTGATAGGCGGGAAAAACTGTTTTTT.

The gene calls are TRBV6-5 and TRBJ2-6; a weak D match, TRBD1 (5 bases). The ends were cut back, 5 bases at V and 3 bases at J, with 11 bases in the middle. This CDR3 is built from 15 residues. Germline loops: CDR1 MNHEY, CDR2 SVGAGI. In DNA, the CDR3 is TGTGCCAGCAGTGCCCGACAGCATGGGGCCAACGTCCTGACTTTC. Encoded protein: CASSARQHGANVLTF.

The chain uses TRBV18 and TRBJ2-2; D remains unclear. Per the germline V gene, CDR1 is KGHSH and CDR2 is LQKENI. The CDR3 runs 14 residues. V lost 3 bases and J 1 base, leaving 6 bases between the germline ends. The CDR3 DNA follows: TGTGCCAGCTCACCGCGCCAGAACACCGGGGAGCTGTTTTTT. Protein: CASSPRQNTGELFF.

This CDR3 is CASSLGLLGQGEQFF. The CDR3 DNA reads as TGTGCCAGCAGCTTAGGCCTCCTGGGACAGGGTGAGCAGTTCTTC. The genes are TRBV7-2 and TRBJ2-1, with TRBD1 matching over 9 bases. Trimming took 1 base from V and 9 from J; bases not matched to a gene: 7. Germline V gene data show CDR1 as SGHTA and CDR2 as FQGNSA. The CDR3 length is 15 residues. The complete variable domain, with remaining parts taken from reference TRBV7-2 and TRBJ2-1, reads GAGVSQSPSNKVTEKGKDVELRCDPISGHTALYWYRQSLGQGLEFLIYFQGNSAPDKSGLPSDRFSAERTGGSVSTLTIQRTQQEDSAVYLCASSLGLLGQGEQFFGPGTRLTVL.

The CDR3 is CASSQGTGTLNIQYF. Here the CDR3 DNA reads TGCGCCAGCAGCCAAGGAACCGGGACTCTAAACATTCAGTACTTC. This chain uses TRBV4-1 with TRBJ2-4; D is possibly TRBD2 (6 bases). Germline CDR1 and CDR2: MGHRA and YSYEKL. CDR3 length: 15 amino acids. V was shortened by 1 base and J by 6 bases, with 13 bases between the two germline ends.

Remarks on this clone: Distinct nucleotide sequences in the sample also encode this CDR3. V is TRBV5-4 and J is TRBJ1-4, with a weak D call TRBD1 (5 bases). Germline CDR1 SGHNT, CDR2 YYREEE (reference sequence). CDR3 length equals 16 residues. V shed 2 bases and J shed 0 bases, with 11 bases lying between them. The CDR3 DNA follows: TGTGCCAGCAGCTTCGACAGAGGAGCAACTAATGAAAAACTGTTTTTT. This sequence encodes CASSFDRGATNEKLFF. Full variable domain (missing parts from reference TRBV5-4 and TRBJ1-4): ETGVTQSPTHLIKTRGQQVTLRCSSQSGHNTVSWYQQALGQGPQFIFQYYREEENGRGNFPPRFSGLQFPNYSSELNVNALELDDSALYLCASSFDRGATNEKLFFGSGTQLSVL.

This rearrangement joins TRBV7-2 to TRBJ2-7, with 7 bases matching TRBD2. Germline assignment: CDR1 SGHTA and CDR2 FQGNSA. This CDR3 comprises 15 residues. Trimming cost V 2 bases and J 0 bases; bases outside gene matches: 4. The CDR3 loop reads CASSLRAGISYEQYF. The CDR3 region has the DNA TGTGCCAGCAGCTTACGAGCGGGAATCTCCTACGAGCAGTACTTC.

This chain links TRBV13 with TRBJ2-1, with D perhaps TRBD2 (6 bases). This CDR3 has 15 residues. V was pared by 5 bases and J by 0 bases, with 11 bases between. Per the germline V gene, CDR1 is PRHDT and CDR2 is FYEKMQ (reference sequence). Here the CDR3 reads CASSPLAVSYNEQFF. CDR3 nucleotide sequence: TGTGCCAGCAGCCCATTAGCGGTCTCCTACAATGAGCAGTTCTTC. Together with reference TRBV13 and TRBJ2-1, the CDR3 gives the full variable domain: AAGVIQSPRHLIKEKRETATLKCYPIPRHDTVYWYQQGPGQDPQFLISFYEKMQSDKGSIPDRFSAQQFSDYHSELNMSSLELGDSALYFCASSPLAVSYNEQFFGPGTRLTVL.

This clone was picked up a small number of times. The genes are TRBV20-1 and TRBJ2-7; D call uncertain. CDR1 DFQATT and CDR2 SNEGSKA come from the germline V gene (reference sequence). The CDR3 extends over 9 amino acids. Trimming removed 6 bases from V and 7 bases from J, with 7 bases in between. The CDR3, as DNA: TGCAGTGCCCCCCTGGAGCAGTACTTC. As protein: CSAPLEQYF.

The chain combines TRBV4-2 with TRBJ1-2, with 12 bases aligning to TRBD1. Trimming removed 5 bases from V and 8 bases from J; junction bases left unmatched: 3. Germline CDR1 and CDR2: LGHNA and YNFKEQ. CDR3 length: 13 amino acids. The CDR3 loop is CASSSGTGGGYTF. In DNA, the CDR3 is TGTGCCAGCAGCTCCGGGACAGGGGGCGGCTACACCTTC.

This chain joins TRBV4-3 and TRBJ2-1, with 16 bases aligning to TRBD2. With V trimmed by 5 bases and J by 15 bases, 4 bases remained unmatched. The CDR3 covers 13 residues. Germline-derived CDR1 and CDR2 are LGHNA and YSLEER. CDR3 sequence: CASSTGLAGGVFF. The CDR3 bases are TGCGCCAGCAGCACGGGACTAGCGGGGGGGGTGTTCTTC.

This sequence joins TRBV29-1 and TRBJ1-2, with D tentatively TRBD1 (5 bases). V lost 7 bases to trimming and J lost 5 bases, with 14 bases between them. This CDR3 has 12 amino acids. Germline V gene lookup returns CDR1 SQVTM and CDR2 ANQGSEA. The CDR3, as DNA: TGCAGCGGCGGGGACTCAGGATATGGCTACACCTTC. Residues: CSGGDSGYGYTF.

The chain recombines TRBV2 with TRBJ2-3; possibly TRBD2 for D (5 bases). CDR1 and CDR2 from the germline V gene are SNHLY and FYNNEI. The CDR3 length is 16 residues. V shed 5 bases and J shed 2 bases, with 17 bases lying between them. The CDR3 DNA reads TGTGCCAGCAGTCCCAAGCGCTCCGGGATCACAGATACGCAGTATTTT. This translates into CASSPKRSGITDTQYF.

The CDR3, as DNA: TGTGCCAGTAGCCTCTGGACCACACGGACAGGTCACACTGAAGCTTTCTTT. Its protein product is CASSLWTTRTGHTEAFF. V and J are TRBV19 and TRBJ1-1; 7 positions match TRBD1. J gave up 3 bases and V 6 bases, and 16 bases lay outside the gene matches. The germline gives CDR1 LNHDA, CDR2 SQIVND (reference sequence). CDR3 size: 17 residues.

The rearrangement links TRBV19 to TRBJ2-3; D may be TRBD2 (6 bases). CDR3 length equals 12 residues. Looked up from germline, CDR1 is LNHDA and CDR2 is SQIVND (reference sequence). The V end was cut by 11 bases, the J end by 5 bases, with 14 bases between. The CDR3 DNA reads as TGTGCCGTCTGGAGGGGTGTAGATACGCAGTATTTT. This gives the protein CAVWRGVDTQYF.

This clone was found once. The chain joins TRBV7-2 to TRBJ1-5, with D possibly matching TRBD1 (5 bases). CDR1 SGHTA and CDR2 FQGNSA come from the germline V gene. V was shortened by 3 bases and J by 7 bases, with 13 bases between the two germline ends. CDR3 length: 14 amino acids. The CDR3 DNA reads as TGTGCCAGCAGCTTCGGTTTAGCAGGGCAGCCCCAGCATTTT. Its protein product is CASSFGLAGQPQHF. The entire variable domain, with the rest obtained from reference TRBV7-2 and TRBJ1-5, is as follows: GAGVSQSPSNKVTEKGKDVELRCDPISGHTALYWYRQSLGQGLEFLIYFQGNSAPDKSGLPSDRFSAERTGGSVSTLTIQRTQQEDSAVYLCASSFGLAGQPQHFGDGTRLSIL.

The rearrangement uses TRBV4-2 and TRBJ2-1; 9 bases map to TRBD2. The V segment lost 0 bases and the J segment 8 bases; nucleotides outside the gene matches: 5. The CDR3 is 15 residues long. Germline V gene sequence: CDR1 LGHNA, CDR2 YNFKEQ. The CDR3 DNA is TGTGCCAGCAGCCAAGAGGAGCGGGGGGTCGATGAGCAGTTCTTC. Encoded protein: CASSQEERGVDEQFF.